The 21 T cell receptor beta chains below were found in one sample sequenced in a study of T cell repertoires in cytomegalovirus infection. In TCRdb, the reads were re-called with MiXCR into one record per CDR3 protein. This sample has approximately 630,000 distinct CDR3 sequences, with around 24% found just once. Sequencing input: CD8+ T cells from PBMCs. The receptors originated from a human donor in good health (CMV status not recorded). Some clones in this sample may be carry-over from other donors' samples.

The chain has TRBV12-3 or TRBV12-4 and TRBJ1-1; 9 nucleotides line up with TRBD1. This CDR3 has 16 amino acids. After removal of 5 bases from V and 1 base from J, the junction contained 8 bases not matched to a gene. The CDR3 loop is CASSAGQGPTNTEAFF. As DNA, the CDR3 is TGTGCCAGCAGTGCCGGACAGGGGCCAACGAACACTGAAGCTTTCTTT.

This clonotype was counted many times. V and J are TRBV10-3 and TRBJ2-1; D possibly corresponds to TRBD1 (6 bases). Deletions cut 6 bases from V and 2 bases from J, with 14 bases between. CDR1 and CDR2 (germline): ENHRY, SYGVKD. CDR3 length: 15 amino acids. The CDR3 loop is CAIRTGSSPYNEQFF. In nucleotides, the CDR3 is TGTGCCATCAGAACAGGGTCCTCACCCTACAATGAGCAGTTCTTC.

This clonotype was found once. The chain is built from TRBV6-5 and TRBJ2-1, with 12 bases aligning to TRBD2. The V and J ends lost 2 bases and 9 bases, in that order; junction bases with no gene match: 5. Germline V gene data show CDR1 as MNHEY and CDR2 as SVGAGI. This CDR3 region has 15 residues. The CDR3 region has the DNA TGTGCCAGCAGTTACGGACTAGCGGGGAAGGGTGAGCAGTTCTTC. Protein product: CASSYGLAGKGEQFF.

The table lists this clonotype with many counts. V and J are TRBV6-6 and TRBJ2-7; D unresolved. This CDR3 has 13 residues. Germline V gene lookup returns CDR1 MNHNY and CDR2 SVGAGI (reference sequence). The V and J ends lost 6 bases and 3 bases respectively, with 12 bases between them. The CDR3 DNA is TGTGCCAGCAGCCTAAGGAGATTCTACGAGCAGTACTTC. Its translation is CASSLRRFYEQYF.

At least ten counts were recorded for this clonotype. The chain couples TRBV4-3 to TRBJ1-1; D unresolved. The length of the CDR3 is 14 residues. CDR1 LGHNA and CDR2 YSLEER come from the germline V gene. The ends were cut back, 1 base at V and 4 bases at J, with 10 bases in the middle. The CDR3 nucleotides read TGCGCCAGCAGCCAAGGAAAAACGGGCACTGAAGCTTTCTTT. The encoded protein is CASSQGKTGTEAFF.

The chain uses TRBV6-6 and TRBJ2-1; 10 positions match TRBD1. Germline values: CDR1 MNHNY, CDR2 SVGAGI (reference sequence). This CDR3 is built from 16 residues. V lost 4 bases and J lost 3; bases outside the gene matches: 6. CDR3 DNA: TGTGCCAGCAGTTTCCCCCGGGACAGGGGCTACAATGAGCAGTTCTTC. Encoded protein: CASSFPRDRGYNEQFF.

V is TRBV2 and J is TRBJ2-5; D unclear. The CDR3 is made up of 15 amino acids. V was shortened by 7 bases and J by 0 bases, with 15 bases between the two germline ends. The germline V gene has CDR1 SNHLY and CDR2 FYNNEI. The CDR3 spells CASMGRVGYQETQYF. The CDR3, as DNA: TGTGCCAGCATGGGAAGGGTAGGGTACCAAGAGACCCAGTACTTC.

This clonotype was found a few times. The rearrangement uses TRBV29-1 and TRBJ2-7; 9 bases are shared with TRBD1. The CDR3 contains 14 residues. After removal of 7 bases from V and 4 bases from J, the junction contained 11 bases not matched to a gene. The germline V gene has CDR1 SQVTM and CDR2 ANQGSEA. This CDR3 is CSAAEGQGVYEQYF. The CDR3 DNA follows: TGCAGCGCTGCCGAGGGACAGGGTGTATACGAGCAGTACTTC.

V gene TRBV12-5 combines with J gene TRBJ2-3; D is perhaps TRBD2 (6 bases). The CDR3 loop spans 13 amino acids. The V end was cut by 1 base, the J end by 6 bases, with 8 bases between. The germline V gene encodes CDR1 LGHNT and CDR2 FRNRAP. CDR3: CASGLGGGDTQYF. The CDR3 DNA reads as TGTGCTAGTGGTTTGGGCGGAGGGGATACGCAGTATTTT.

This clonotype showed up many times. The J gene is TRBJ1-4, the V gene TRBV7-8, with TRBD1 identical over 8 bases. Germline CDR1 SGHVS, CDR2 FQNEAQ. CDR3 size: 15 residues. V shed 5 bases, J shed 3 bases, and the junction held 5 bases outside the gene matches. Here the CDR3 reads CASSKGTGANEKLFF. CDR3 sequence (DNA): TGTGCCAGCAGCAAAGGGACAGGAGCTAATGAAAAACTGTTTTTT.

This clonotype was observed at least ten times. The genes are TRBV6-1 and TRBJ2-5, with 7 bases matching TRBD2. Germline lookup yields CDR1 MNHNS and CDR2 SASEGT. With 1 base clipped from V and 4 bases from J, the junction kept 6 bases outside the gene matches. The CDR3 has 15 amino acids. CDR3: CASSEDVGGGETQYF. CDR3 DNA: TGTGCCAGCAGTGAAGACGTGGGGGGGGGAGAGACCCAGTACTTC.

The rearrangement links TRBV6-2 or TRBV6-3 to TRBJ2-3; 10 nucleotides match TRBD2. Germline values: CDR1 MNHEY, CDR2 SVGEGT. CDR3 size: 16 residues. J gave up 8 bases and V 5 bases, and 13 bases lay outside the gene matches. CDR3 amino acids: CASSNLLAGAHGTQYF. In DNA form, the CDR3 reads TGTGCCAGCAGTAACCTGCTAGCGGGGGCTCACGGTACGCAGTATTTT.

This clonotype was recorded at least ten times. V usage is TRBV20-1 and J usage is TRBJ2-7; no reliable D call. V lost 6 bases and J lost 2, with 23 bases in between. The CDR3 extends over 16 amino acids. The germline gives CDR1 DFQATT, CDR2 SNEGSKA (reference sequence). The CDR3, as DNA: TGCAGTGCCCTCTCATCTGGACCTATAGGTACCTACGAGCAGTACTTC. Its translation is CSALSSGPIGTYEQYF.

This clonotype appeared a single time. The rearrangement links TRBV2 to TRBJ1-1, with D perhaps matching TRBD1 (5 bases). CDR1 and CDR2 (germline): SNHLY, FYNNEI. V shed 7 bases and J shed 6 bases, with 9 bases lying between them. This CDR3 has 11 amino acids. The CDR3 sequence is CASNGGAEAFF. The CDR3, as DNA: TGTGCCAGCAATGGGGGGGCTGAAGCTTTCTTT. The complete variable domain, with remaining parts taken from reference TRBV2 and TRBJ1-1, reads EPEVTQTPSHQVTQMGQEVILRCVPISNHLYFYWYRQILGQKVEFLVSFYNNEISEKSEIFDDQFSVERPDGSNFTLKIRSTKLEDSAMYFCASNGGAEAFFGQGTRLTVV.

This clonotype was counted a few times. The CDR3 loop reads CASSAGWISSTDTQYF. CDR3 in DNA: TGTGCCAGCAGCGCCGGGTGGATATCTAGCACAGATACGCAGTATTTT. The genes are TRBV5-5 and TRBJ2-3; D is undetermined. Trimming shortened V by 4 bases and J by 0 bases, and 15 bases separated the two germline ends. The CDR3 sequence is 16 residues long. Germline V gives CDR1 SGHKS, CDR2 YYEKEE (reference sequence).

This clonotype occurred once. The chain has TRBV4-2 and TRBJ1-6; D remains unclear. CDR3 length: 16 residues. Trimming shortened V by 0 bases and J by 9 bases, and 15 bases separated the two germline ends. Germline V gives CDR1 LGHNA, CDR2 YNFKEQ. CDR3 sequence reads: CASSQEDQVGGSPLHF. CDR3 nucleotide sequence: TGTGCCAGCAGCCAAGAAGACCAGGTAGGAGGTTCACCCCTCCACTTT.

CDR3 in amino acids: CASGTAHEQFF. The DNA of the CDR3 is TGTGCTAGTGGTACAGCCCATGAGCAGTTCTTC. The V call is TRBV12-5, the J call TRBJ2-1; D gene ambiguous. Germline CDR1 is LGHNT and CDR2 is FRNRAP. The CDR3 is made up of 11 amino acids. Trimming cost V 5 bases and J 8 bases, with 7 bases left between them. Full variable domain (missing parts from reference TRBV12-5 and TRBJ2-1): DARVTQTPRHKVTEMGQEVTMRCQPILGHNTVFWYRQTMMQGLELLAYFRNRAPLDDSGMPKDRFSAEMPDATLATLKIQPSEPRDSAVYFCASGTAHEQFFGPGTRLTVL.

This clonotype turned up a few times. The chain recombines TRBV11-2 with TRBJ2-3; no definite D call. CDR1 and CDR2 from the germline V gene are SGHAT and FQNNGV. This CDR3 region has 12 residues. Trimming removed 4 bases from V and 6 bases from J, with 8 bases in between. Written as DNA, the CDR3 is TGTGCCAGCAGCTCGAGAAGTGATACGCAGTATTTT. Translating it yields CASSSRSDTQYF.

The chain employs TRBV15 and TRBJ1-5; D not certain. Trimming left V 5 bases short and J 0 bases short, with 11 bases between. Germline CDR1 is LNHNV and CDR2 is YYDKDF (reference sequence). The CDR3 loop spans 15 amino acids. DNA of the CDR3: TGTGCCACCAGCGAAGGGCGCTATAGCAATCAGCCCCAGCATTTT. Translation gives CATSEGRYSNQPQHF. The variable domain in full, with the rest retrieved from reference TRBV15 and TRBJ1-5, is DAMVIQNPRYQVTQFGKPVTLSCSQTLNHNVMYWYQQKSSQAPKLLFHYYDKDFNNEADTPDNFQSRRPNTSFCFLDIRSPGLGDTAMYLCATSEGRYSNQPQHFGDGTRLSIL.

There are a few counts of this clonotype. The chain carries TRBV24-1 and TRBJ2-7; the match to TRBD1 covers 9 bases. This CDR3 has 14 amino acids. Looked up from germline, CDR1 is KGHDR and CDR2 is SFDVKD. V was clipped by 9 bases and J by 5 bases; unmatched bases: 10. CDR3 DNA sequence: TGTGCCACCTTTAGGGGACAGGGATGCGACGAGCAGTACTTC. This gives the protein CATFRGQGCDEQYF.

The rearrangement joins TRBV2 to TRBJ1-6; D possibly corresponds to TRBD1 (6 bases). The CDR3 runs 16 residues. Germline CDR1 reads SNHLY; CDR2 reads FYNNEI. Trimming removed 2 bases at V and 6 bases at J, with 14 bases between. CDR3 sequence (DNA): TGTGCCAGCAGTGAACCAGGGGATCGGGGTAATTCACCCCTCCACTTT. Its translation is CASSEPGDRGNSPLHF.